This T cell receptor beta chain was sequenced during a study of blood T cell repertoires in COVID-19. About the study: The analysed material was cDNA or gDNA that came from T cells, B-cell-depleted T cells, or PBMCs.

Clinical history as reported by participants underpinned cohort assignment. Some clones are missing from TCRdb's copy, which holds only in-frame ones; the method was immunoSEQ multiplex PCR. Of about 60,000 clones in the sample, roughly 80% were seen once. The V gene's germline CDR1 is MNHNS and CDR2 SASEGT. V was clipped by 4 bases and J by 7 bases; unmatched bases: 9. The CDR3 spans 16 residues. The clonotype was recovered from a woman aged 40 to 55 with acute COVID-19. V usage is TRBV6-1 and J usage is TRBJ2-2; 10 bases are a match to TRBD2. Material for sequencing was PBMCs or T cells enriched from blood (not recorded which). The DNA for the CDR3 is TGTGCCAGCAGTGGCCTAGCGGGAGAACTGGACGGGGAGCTGTTTTTT. Residues: CASSGLAGELDGELFF.